This T cell receptor beta chain was recorded in a study of shared clonotypes between healthy human individuals. Repertoires were generated with immunoSEQ multiplex PCR, while TCRdb's copy carries only in-frame clones and drops some. The sample gives 2 million to 2.5 million clones, 92% of which show up once; 0.37% is in the top ten. The CDR3 covers 17 residues. Trimming removed 6 bases from V and 0 bases from J, with 15 bases in between. CDR1 is MDHEN, CDR2 SYDVKM, per germline. The rearrangement uses TRBV28 and TRBJ1-6; D is unclear. The sample comprised naive CD4+ T cells from PBMCs. Documented subset: CD45RA+ positively selected. The TCR was taken from a man aged 18 to 35 in good health. Some clones in this sample may be carry-over from other donors' samples. CDR3 sequence (DNA): TGTGCCAGCAGCACCCTTGGCGGGAGCTCCTATAATTCACCCCTCCACTTT. Translation gives CASSTLGGSSYNSPLHF.